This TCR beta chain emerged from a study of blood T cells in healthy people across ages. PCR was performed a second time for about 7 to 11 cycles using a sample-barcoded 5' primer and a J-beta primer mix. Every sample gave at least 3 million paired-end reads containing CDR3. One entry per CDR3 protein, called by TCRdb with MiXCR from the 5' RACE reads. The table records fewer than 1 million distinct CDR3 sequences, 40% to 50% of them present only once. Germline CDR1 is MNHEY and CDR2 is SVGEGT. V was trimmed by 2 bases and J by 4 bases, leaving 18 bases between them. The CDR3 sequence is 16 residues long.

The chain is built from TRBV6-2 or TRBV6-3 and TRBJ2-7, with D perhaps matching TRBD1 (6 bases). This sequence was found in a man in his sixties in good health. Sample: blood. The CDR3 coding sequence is TGTGCCAGCAGTTACCCCCTCAGGGGAGTCGGATACGAGCAGTACTTC. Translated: CASSYPLRGVGYEQYF.